The clone carrying this T cell receptor (beta chain) is categorized as medium-sized. Antigen: not known. Here the gene names and germline are mouse. The read halts 1 residue ahead of the CDR3 end, with the missing end drawn from the germline J gene. The data stem from a study of tissue T cells after allogeneic stem cell transplantation. The CDR3 runs 15 residues. The germline V gene has CDR1 KGHTA and CDR2 FQNQQP. Study results and caveats: Shared clones across patients were few; motif clustering revealed tissue-specific shared signatures.

Regarding time point: mouse harvest day 14 after allogeneic transplant. The graft held 10^6 splenic CD5+ T cells and 10^7 T-cell-depleted bone marrow cells. B6 (H2b) cells into BALB/c (H2d) mice; tissues taken at day 7 or 14. Method: immunoSEQ multiplex PCR; TCRdb's copy keeps in-frame clones and lacks some. The top ten clones hold approximately 8.9% of a sample with approximately 4,700 clones, less than 40% of them seen once. This TCR derives from a female BALB/c mouse given C57BL/6 T cells with graft-versus-host disease after an allogeneic hematopoietic cell transplant. The V call is TRBV23, the J call TRBJ1-4; TRBD1, the table's D call, lacks a check against the DNA. Sequencing used skin. The sequenced part of the CDR3 DNA is TGCTCCAGCAGTCAAGCGGGACAGGGGGTCGAAAGATTATTT. It is translated as CSSSQAGQGVERLF. The entire CDR3 protein is CSSSQAGQGVERLFF.